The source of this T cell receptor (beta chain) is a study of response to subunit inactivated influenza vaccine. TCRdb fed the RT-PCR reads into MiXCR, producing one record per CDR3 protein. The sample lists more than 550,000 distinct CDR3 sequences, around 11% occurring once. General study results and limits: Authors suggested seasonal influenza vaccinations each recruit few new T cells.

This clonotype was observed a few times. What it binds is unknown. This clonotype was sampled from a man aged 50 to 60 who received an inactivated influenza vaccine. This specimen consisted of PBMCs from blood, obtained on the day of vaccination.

CDR3 DNA: TGTGCCAGCAGTTATCTTTTGGGACAGGGGGCCGCTTTCTTT. It is translated as CASSYLLGQGAAFF. V usage is TRBV6-5 and J usage is TRBJ1-1; 12 nucleotides match TRBD1. The length of the CDR3 is 14 residues. Trimming removed 3 bases from V and 11 bases from J; junction bases left unmatched: 7. Germline V CDR1 and CDR2: MNHEY, SVGAGI.